The source of this T cell receptor beta chain is a study of technical replicates of blood from a handful of donors (dated by TCRdb to 2017 to 2019). The germline V gene encodes CDR1 SEHNR and CDR2 FQNEAQ (reference sequence). At the junction V is shortened by 5 bases and J by 7 bases; bases outside the gene matches: 7. CDR3 length: 14 amino acids, cysteine to phenylalanine. Solely the CDR3 DNA is kept, with 42 bases framed from the first base. The method behind the library was the immunoSEQ multiplex PCR assay. This is the immuneACCESS table as TCRdb keeps it, with only in-frame sequences that have V and J called. A part of the clones is gone; compared with another copy, unresolved V genes explain less than half, and the rest is unexplained. The table for this sample lists tens of thousands of clones; about 95% of them were counted only once. The ten top clones hold about 0.25% of the sample. Concerning this clone itself: It lacks a known antigen. Base qualities were left out, and no much larger clone turns up one base away.

This clonotype was sampled from a human donor in good health. Sequences were obtained from T cells isolated from PBMCs. The chain couples TRBV7-9 to TRBJ1-2, with 10 central nucleotides matching TRBD1. The bases read TGTGCCAGCAGCAAGACAGGGGGCAACGGTGGCTACACCTTC. This codes for CASSKTGGNGGYTF.